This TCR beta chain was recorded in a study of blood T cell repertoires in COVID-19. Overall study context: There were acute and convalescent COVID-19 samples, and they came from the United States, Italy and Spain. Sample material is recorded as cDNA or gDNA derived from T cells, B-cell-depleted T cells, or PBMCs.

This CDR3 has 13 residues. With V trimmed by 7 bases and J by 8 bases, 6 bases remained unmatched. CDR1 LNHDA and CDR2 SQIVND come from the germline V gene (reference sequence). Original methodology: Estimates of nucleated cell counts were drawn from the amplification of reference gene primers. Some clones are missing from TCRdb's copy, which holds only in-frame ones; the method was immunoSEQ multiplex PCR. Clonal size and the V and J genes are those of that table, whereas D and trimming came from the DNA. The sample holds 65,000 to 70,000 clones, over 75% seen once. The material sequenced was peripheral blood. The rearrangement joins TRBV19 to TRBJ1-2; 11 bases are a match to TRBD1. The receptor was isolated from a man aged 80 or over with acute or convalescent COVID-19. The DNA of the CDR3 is TGTGCCAGTACAGGACAGGGGGCGCGCGGCTACACCTTC. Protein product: CASTGQGARGYTF.